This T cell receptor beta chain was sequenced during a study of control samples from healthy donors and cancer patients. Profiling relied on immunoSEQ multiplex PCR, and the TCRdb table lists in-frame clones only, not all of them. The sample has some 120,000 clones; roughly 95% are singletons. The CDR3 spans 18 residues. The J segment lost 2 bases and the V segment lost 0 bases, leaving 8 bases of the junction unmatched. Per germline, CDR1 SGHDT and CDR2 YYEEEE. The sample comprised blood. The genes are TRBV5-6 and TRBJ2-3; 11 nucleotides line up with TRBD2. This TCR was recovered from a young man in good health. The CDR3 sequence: CASSLVSGGAPYTDTQYF. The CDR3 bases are TGTGCCAGCAGCTTGGTTAGCGGGGGGGCCCCCTACACAGATACGCAGTATTTT.